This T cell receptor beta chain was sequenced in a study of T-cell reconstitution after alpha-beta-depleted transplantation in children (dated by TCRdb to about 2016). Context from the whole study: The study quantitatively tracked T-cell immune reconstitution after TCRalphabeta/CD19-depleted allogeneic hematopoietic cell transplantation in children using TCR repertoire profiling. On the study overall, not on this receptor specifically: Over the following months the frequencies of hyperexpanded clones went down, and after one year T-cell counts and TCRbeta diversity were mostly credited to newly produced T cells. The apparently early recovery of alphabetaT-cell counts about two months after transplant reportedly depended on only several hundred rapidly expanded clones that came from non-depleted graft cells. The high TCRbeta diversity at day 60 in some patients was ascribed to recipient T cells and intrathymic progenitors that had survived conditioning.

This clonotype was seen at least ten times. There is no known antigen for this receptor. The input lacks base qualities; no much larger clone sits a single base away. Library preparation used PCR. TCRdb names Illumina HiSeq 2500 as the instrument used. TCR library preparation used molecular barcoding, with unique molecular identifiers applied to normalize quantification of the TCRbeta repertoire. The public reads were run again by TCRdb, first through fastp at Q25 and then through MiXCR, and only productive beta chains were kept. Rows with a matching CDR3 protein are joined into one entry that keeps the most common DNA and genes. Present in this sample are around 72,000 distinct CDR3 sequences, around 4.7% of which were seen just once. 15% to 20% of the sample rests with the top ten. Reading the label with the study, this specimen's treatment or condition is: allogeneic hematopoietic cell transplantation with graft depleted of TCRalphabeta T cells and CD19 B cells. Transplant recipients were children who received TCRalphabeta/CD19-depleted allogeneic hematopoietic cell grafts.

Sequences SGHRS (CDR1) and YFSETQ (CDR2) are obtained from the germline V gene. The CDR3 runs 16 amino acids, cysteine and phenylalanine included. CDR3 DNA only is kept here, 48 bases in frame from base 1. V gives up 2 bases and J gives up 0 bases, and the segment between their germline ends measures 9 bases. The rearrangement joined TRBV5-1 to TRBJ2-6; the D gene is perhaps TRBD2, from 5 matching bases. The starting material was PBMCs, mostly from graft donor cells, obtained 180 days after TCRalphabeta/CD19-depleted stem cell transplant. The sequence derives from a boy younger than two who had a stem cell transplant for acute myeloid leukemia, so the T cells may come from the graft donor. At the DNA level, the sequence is TGCGCCAGCAGCTTCCCCGGGGACTCTGGGGCCAACGTCCTGACTTTC. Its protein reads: CASSFPGDSGANVLTF. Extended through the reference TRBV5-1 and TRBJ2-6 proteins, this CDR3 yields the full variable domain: KAGVTQTPRYLIKTRGQQVTLSCSPISGHRSVSWYQQTPGQGLQFLFEYFSETQRNKGNFPGRFSGRQFSNSRSEMNVSTLELGDSALYLCASSFPGDSGANVLTFGAGSRLTVL.